This T cell receptor (beta chain) was profiled in a study of CD8 T cells in ankylosing spondylitis. General study results and limits: In ankylosing spondylitis patients, matched synovial fluid reportedly showed significant enrichment of disease-linked clones. About eight highly homologous variants made up a TCR beta motif that seemed to typify ankylosing spondylitis blood. Certain motif variants had earlier been reported in reactive arthritis synovial fluid and blood. Peripheral blood samples showed relatively rare disease-linked clones, and these clones were CD8+.

Per germline, CDR1 SGHTA and CDR2 FQGNSA. The CDR3 has 15 residues. Germline trimming cut 5 bases from V and 2 bases from J; bases unmatched to any gene: 5. This clonotype was recorded a few times. As yet, its antigen is unknown. Scientists made TCR beta libraries using quantitative 5'-RACE with molecular barcodes. TCRdb reanalysed the 5' RACE reads using MiXCR and keeps one entry per CDR3 protein. The data show some 700,000 distinct CDR3 sequences, around a fifth seen once. This clonotype was sampled from a male donor with ankylosing spondylitis. J is TRBJ2-1 and V is TRBV7-2, with 8 bases matching TRBD1. The sequenced sample consisted of blood, either unsorted or a sorted T cell fraction (not recorded which). CDR3 sequence: CASSPTGEAYNEQFF. CDR3 bases: TGTGCCAGCAGCCCGACAGGGGAAGCCTACAATGAGCAGTTCTTC.